The present T cell receptor beta chain was sequenced within a study of cytomegalovirus exposure and HLA in healthy donors. Study-level findings and limits: Some TCR beta chains (around 160 of them) were listed as cytomegalovirus-associated.

As for this clone: Its antigen is currently unknown.

The repertoire was sequenced with immunoSEQ multiplex PCR; TCRdb's copy has only in-frame clones and lacks some. The table lists about 360,000 clones, 86% of them singletons. The TCR comes from a woman under 30 in good health and CMV-seronegative. What was sequenced was PBMCs.

The CDR3 sequence: CAWSDPGDPATNEKLFF. DNA for the CDR3: TGTGCCTGGAGCGACCCGGGAGATCCTGCAACTAATGAAAAACTGTTTTTT. V gene TRBV30 combines with J gene TRBJ1-4; D not resolved. V lost 3 bases, J lost 0 bases, and 17 bases lay in between. This CDR3 region has 17 residues. CDR1 is GTSNPN and CDR2 is SVGIG in the germline V gene (reference sequence). The variable domain in full, with the rest retrieved from reference TRBV30 and TRBJ1-4, is SQTIHQWPATLVQPVGSPLSLECTVEGTSNPNLYWYRQAAGRGLQLLFYSVGIGQISSEVPQNLSASRPQDRQFILSSKKLLLSDSGFYLCAWSDPGDPATNEKLFFGSGTQLSVL.